This TCR beta chain was captured in a study of monozygotic twins with inflammatory bowel disease. It was from whole blood, with no T cell sorting, that total RNA was isolated. No DNA is given; TCRdb re-called the 5' RACE reads and lists each CDR3 protein once. The sample data list 300,000 to 350,000 distinct CDR3 sequences. The length of the CDR3 is 14 residues. CDR1 and CDR2 from the germline V gene are LGHNA and YNFKEQ. This TCR came from a human donor with ulcerative colitis or Crohn's disease, or a healthy co-twin of an affected twin (not recorded which). The specimen was blood. The gene calls are TRBV4-2 and TRBJ1-2. CDR3: CASSQDYGNYGYTF.